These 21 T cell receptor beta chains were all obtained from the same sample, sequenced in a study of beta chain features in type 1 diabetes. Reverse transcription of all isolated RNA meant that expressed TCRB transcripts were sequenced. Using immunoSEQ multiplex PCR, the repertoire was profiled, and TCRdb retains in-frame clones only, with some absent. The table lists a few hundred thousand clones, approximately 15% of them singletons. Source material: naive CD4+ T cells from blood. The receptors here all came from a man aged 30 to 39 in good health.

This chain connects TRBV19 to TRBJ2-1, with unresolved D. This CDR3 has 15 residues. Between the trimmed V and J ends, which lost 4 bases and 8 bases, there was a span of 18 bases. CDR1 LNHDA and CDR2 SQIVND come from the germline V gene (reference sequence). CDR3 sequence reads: CASSTLPDLVHEQFF. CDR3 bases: TGTGCCAGTAGTACCCTACCGGACCTGGTCCATGAGCAGTTCTTC.

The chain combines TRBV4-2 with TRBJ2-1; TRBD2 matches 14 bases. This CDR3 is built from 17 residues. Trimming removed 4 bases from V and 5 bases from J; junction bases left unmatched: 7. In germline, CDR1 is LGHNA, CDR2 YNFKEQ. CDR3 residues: CASSPSGLAGVDNEQFF. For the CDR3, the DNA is TGTGCCAGCAGCCCCTCGGGACTAGCGGGAGTCGACAATGAGCAGTTCTTC.

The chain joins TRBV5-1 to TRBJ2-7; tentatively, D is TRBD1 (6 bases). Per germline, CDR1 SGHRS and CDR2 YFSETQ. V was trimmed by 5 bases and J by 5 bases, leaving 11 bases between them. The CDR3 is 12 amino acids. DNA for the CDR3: TGCGCCAGCAGAGGCAGGGGTCACGAGCAGTACGTC. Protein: CASRGRGHEQYV.

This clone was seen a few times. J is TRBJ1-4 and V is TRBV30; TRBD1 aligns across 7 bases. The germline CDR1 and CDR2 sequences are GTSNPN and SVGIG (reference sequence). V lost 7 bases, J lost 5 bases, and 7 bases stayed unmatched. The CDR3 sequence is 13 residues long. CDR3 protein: CASRWDSNEKLFF. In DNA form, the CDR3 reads TGTGCCTCACGTTGGGACAGCAATGAAAAACTGTTTTTT.

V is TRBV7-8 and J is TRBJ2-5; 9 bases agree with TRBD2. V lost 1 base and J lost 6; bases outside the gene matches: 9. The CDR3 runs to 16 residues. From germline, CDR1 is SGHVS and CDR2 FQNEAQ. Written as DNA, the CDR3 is TGTGCCAGCAGCTTAGTTGTGCTAGCGGGGCAAAAGACCCAGTACTTC. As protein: CASSLVVLAGQKTQYF.

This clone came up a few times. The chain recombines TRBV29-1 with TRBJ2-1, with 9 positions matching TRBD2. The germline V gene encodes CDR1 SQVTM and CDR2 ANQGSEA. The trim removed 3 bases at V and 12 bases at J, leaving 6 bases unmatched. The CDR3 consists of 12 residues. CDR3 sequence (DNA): TGCAGCGTTGAGGCGGGAGGGCCCGGGCAGTTCTTC. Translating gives CSVEAGGPGQFF.

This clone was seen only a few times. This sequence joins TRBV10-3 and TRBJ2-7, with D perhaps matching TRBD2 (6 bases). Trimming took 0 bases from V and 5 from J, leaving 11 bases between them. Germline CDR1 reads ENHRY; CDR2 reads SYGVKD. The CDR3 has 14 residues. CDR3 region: CAISESPAGDEQYF. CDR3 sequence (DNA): TGTGCCATCAGTGAGTCCCCAGCGGGTGACGAGCAGTACTTC.

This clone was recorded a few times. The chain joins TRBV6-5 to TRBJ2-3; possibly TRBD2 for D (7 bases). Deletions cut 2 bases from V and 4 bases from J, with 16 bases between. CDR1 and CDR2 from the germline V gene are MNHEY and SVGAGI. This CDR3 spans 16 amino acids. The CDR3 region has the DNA TGTGCCAGCAGTTACGGCGGGGGCCCCCCCGCAGATACGCAGTATTTT. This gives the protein CASSYGGGPPADTQYF.

CDR3 nucleotide sequence: TGTGCCAGCAGCTTACAGGGGCGTCGGGAGACCCAGTACTTC. Its protein is CASSLQGRRETQYF. The chain joins TRBV5-6 to TRBJ2-5; 7 bases are shared with TRBD1. The CDR3 has 14 residues. The V segment lost 2 bases and the J segment 5 bases; nucleotides outside the gene matches: 6. The germline V gene encodes CDR1 SGHDT and CDR2 YYEEEE.

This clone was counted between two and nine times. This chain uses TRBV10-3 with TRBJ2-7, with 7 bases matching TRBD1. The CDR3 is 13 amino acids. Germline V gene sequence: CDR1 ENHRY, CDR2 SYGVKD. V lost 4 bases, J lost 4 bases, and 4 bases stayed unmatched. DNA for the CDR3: TGTGCCATCAGTGTGGGCAGGGGGTACGAGCAGTACGTC. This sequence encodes CAISVGRGYEQYV.

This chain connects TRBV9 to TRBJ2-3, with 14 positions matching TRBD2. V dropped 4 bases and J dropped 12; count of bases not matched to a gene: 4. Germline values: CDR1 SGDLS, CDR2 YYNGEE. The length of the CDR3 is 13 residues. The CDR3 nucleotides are TGTGCCAGCAGCCCGGGGACTAGCGGGAGCCAGTATTTT. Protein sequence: CASSPGTSGSQYF.

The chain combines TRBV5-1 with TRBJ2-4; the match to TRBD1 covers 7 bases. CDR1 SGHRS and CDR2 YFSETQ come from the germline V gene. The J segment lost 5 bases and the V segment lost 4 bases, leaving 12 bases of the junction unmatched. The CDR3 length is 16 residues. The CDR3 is CASSLSTGSIQNIQYF. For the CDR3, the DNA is TGCGCCAGCAGCCTTTCGACAGGGAGTATCCAAAACATTCAGTACTTC.

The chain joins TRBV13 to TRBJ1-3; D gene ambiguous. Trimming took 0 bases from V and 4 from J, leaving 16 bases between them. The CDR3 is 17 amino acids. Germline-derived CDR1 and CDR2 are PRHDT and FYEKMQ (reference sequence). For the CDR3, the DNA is TGTGCCAGCAGCTTAGGCCCGTTGAGAAGGTCGGGAAACACCATATATTTT. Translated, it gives CASSLGPLRRSGNTIYF.

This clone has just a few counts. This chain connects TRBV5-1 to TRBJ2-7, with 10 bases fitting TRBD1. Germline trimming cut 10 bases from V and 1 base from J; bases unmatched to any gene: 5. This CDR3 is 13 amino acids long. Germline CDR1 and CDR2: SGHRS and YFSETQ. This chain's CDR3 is CAVRTGGSYEQYV. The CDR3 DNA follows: TGCGCCGTAAGGACAGGGGGGTCCTACGAGCAGTACGTC.

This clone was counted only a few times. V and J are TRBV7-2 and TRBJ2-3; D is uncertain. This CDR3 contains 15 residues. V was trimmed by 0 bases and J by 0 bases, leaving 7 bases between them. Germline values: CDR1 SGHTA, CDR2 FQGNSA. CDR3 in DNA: TGTGCCAGCAGCTTAGCCCCGGTCAGCACAGATACGCAGTATTTT. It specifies CASSLAPVSTDTQYF.

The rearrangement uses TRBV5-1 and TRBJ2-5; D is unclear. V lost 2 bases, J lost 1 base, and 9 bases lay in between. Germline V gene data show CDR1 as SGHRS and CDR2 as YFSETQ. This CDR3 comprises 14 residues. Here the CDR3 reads CASSLTRSQETQYF. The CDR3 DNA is TGCGCCAGCAGCTTAACCAGGAGCCAAGAGACCCAGTACTTC. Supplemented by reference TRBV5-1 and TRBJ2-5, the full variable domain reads KAGVTQTPRYLIKTRGQQVTLSCSPISGHRSVSWYQQTPGQGLQFLFEYFSETQRNKGNFPGRFSGRQFSNSRSEMNVSTLELGDSALYLCASSLTRSQETQYFGPGTRLLVL.

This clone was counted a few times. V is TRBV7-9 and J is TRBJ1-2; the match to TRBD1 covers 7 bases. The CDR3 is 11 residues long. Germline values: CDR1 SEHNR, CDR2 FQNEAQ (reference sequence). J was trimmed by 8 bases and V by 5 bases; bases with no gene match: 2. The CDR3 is CASSRQGGYTF. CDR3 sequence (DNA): TGTGCCAGCAGCAGACAGGGAGGCTACACCTTC.

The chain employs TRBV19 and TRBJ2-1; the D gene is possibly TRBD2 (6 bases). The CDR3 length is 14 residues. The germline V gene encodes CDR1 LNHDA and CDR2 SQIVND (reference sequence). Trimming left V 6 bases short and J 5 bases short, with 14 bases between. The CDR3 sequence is CASRNPGLDNEQFF. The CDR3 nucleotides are TGTGCCAGTAGGAACCCGGGACTCGACAATGAGCAGTTCTTC.

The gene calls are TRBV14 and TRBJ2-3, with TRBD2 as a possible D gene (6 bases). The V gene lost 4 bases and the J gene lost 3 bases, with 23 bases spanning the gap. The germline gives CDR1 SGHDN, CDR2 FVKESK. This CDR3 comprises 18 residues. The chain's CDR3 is CASSPQAGWYEWTDTQYF. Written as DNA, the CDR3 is TGTGCCAGCAGCCCACAGGCGGGATGGTATGAATGGACAGATACGCAGTATTTT.

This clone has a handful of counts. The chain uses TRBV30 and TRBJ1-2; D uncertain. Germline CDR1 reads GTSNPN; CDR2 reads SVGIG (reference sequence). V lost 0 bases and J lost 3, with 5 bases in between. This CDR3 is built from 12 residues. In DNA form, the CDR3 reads TGTGCCTGGAGTGTTGTTGACTATGGCTACACCTTC. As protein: CAWSVVDYGYTF.

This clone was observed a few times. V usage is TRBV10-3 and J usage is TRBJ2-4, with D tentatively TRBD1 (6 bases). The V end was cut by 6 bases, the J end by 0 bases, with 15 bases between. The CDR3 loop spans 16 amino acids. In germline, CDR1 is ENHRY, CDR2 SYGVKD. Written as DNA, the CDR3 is TGTGCCATCAGCCCGGGACACCAACTAGCCAAAAACATTCAGTACTTC. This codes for CAISPGHQLAKNIQYF.